The 31 T cell receptor beta chains reported below all come from one sample, sequenced in a study of lymphopenia after photon versus proton radiotherapy. Sequencing was performed with immunoSEQ multiplex PCR; in TCRdb, only in-frame clones are kept and a portion is missing. This sample yields over 25,000 clones, of which nearly 85% are seen a single time; more than 14% belongs to the top ten. The source material was peripheral blood, sampled from a patient treated with proton-based radiotherapy. The receptor source for this set is a woman in her 70s with pancreatic cancer.

The chain uses TRBV5-1 and TRBJ2-7; D is possibly TRBD1 or TRBD2 (7 bases each). Germline V lookup: CDR1 SGHRS, CDR2 YFSETQ. The CDR3 is 14 amino acids. Trimming cost V 5 bases and J 2 bases, with 14 bases left between them. CDR3 bases: TGCGCCAGCAGTCCGACAGGGACTACCTACGAGCAGTACTTC. Residues: CASSPTGTTYEQYF.

In this sample, this clone turned up once. The CDR3 loop reads CASSLKIGGVSGETQYF. The CDR3 DNA sequence: TGTGCCAGCAGCTTAAAGATCGGCGGGGTGTCAGGGGAGACCCAGTACTTC. The genes are TRBV7-3 and TRBJ2-5; D perhaps matches TRBD2 (6 bases). This CDR3 contains 17 residues. CDR1 SGHTA and CDR2 FQGTGA come from the germline V gene. V shed 1 base and J shed 5 bases, with 20 bases lying between them.

V and J are TRBV7-2 and TRBJ2-2; 9 bases line up with TRBD2. Germline CDR1 is SGHTA and CDR2 is FQGNSA. The CDR3 extends over 16 amino acids. The V and J ends lost 5 bases and 1 base, in that order; junction bases with no gene match: 5. The CDR3 region is CASSVGLAMNTGELFF. The CDR3 region has the DNA TGTGCCAGCAGCGTAGGACTAGCGATGAACACCGGGGAGCTGTTTTTT.

CDR3 amino acids: CASSLERGPYEQYF. DNA for the CDR3: TGTGCCAGCAGCTTGGAGCGGGGACCCTACGAGCAGTACTTC. The chain employs TRBV11-3 and TRBJ2-7; 7 positions match TRBD2. The germline CDR1 and CDR2 sequences are SGHNT and YENEEA. This CDR3 spans 14 amino acids. Trimming cost V 3 bases and J 2 bases; bases outside gene matches: 4.

V gene TRBV11-2 combines with J gene TRBJ2-2; TRBD1 is a possible D gene (5 bases). Germline CDR1 is SGHAT and CDR2 is FQNNGV. The CDR3 sequence is 15 residues long. V was cut by 0 bases and J by 4 bases, with 9 bases left in between. CDR3 residues: CASSLEWGRTGELFF. The CDR3 DNA is TGTGCCAGCAGCTTAGAGTGGGGCCGCACCGGGGAGCTGTTTTTT.

DNA for the CDR3: TGTGCCAGTAGTATAAGAGGACATAGGAGCAATCAGCCCCAGCATTTT. It is translated as CASSIRGHRSNQPQHF. The J gene is TRBJ1-5, the V gene TRBV19; the D gene is possibly TRBD1 (5 bases). Looked up from germline, CDR1 is LNHDA and CDR2 is SQIVND (reference sequence). Trimming took off 2 bases at V and 1 base at J, with 12 bases between the two ends. The CDR3 spans 16 residues.

This clone occurred a few times. The chain recombines TRBV27 with TRBJ1-2; tentative D call: TRBD1 (5 bases). Germline V gene lookup returns CDR1 MNHEY and CDR2 SMNVEV (reference sequence). The CDR3 has 16 amino acids. V was pared by 3 bases and J by 2 bases, with 16 bases between. The CDR3 loop is CASSFPDNSLNYGYTF. The CDR3 DNA follows: TGTGCCAGCAGTTTCCCGGACAACTCCTTAAACTATGGCTACACCTTC.

V and J are TRBV5-6 and TRBJ2-7; perhaps TRBD1 as D (6 bases). CDR1 SGHDT and CDR2 YYEEEE come from the germline V gene. V gave up 1 base and J gave up 6 bases, with 20 bases separating them. The CDR3 spans 16 residues. The CDR3 protein is CASSLFGQGQFAEQYF. CDR3 bases: TGTGCCAGCAGCTTGTTTGGTCAGGGACAATTCGCCGAGCAGTACTTC.

The genes are TRBV11-2 and TRBJ2-7; weak D call: TRBD2 (5 bases). The V and J ends lost 0 bases and 2 bases respectively, with 11 bases between them. Germline assignment: CDR1 SGHAT and CDR2 FQNNGV. The CDR3 spans 15 residues. The CDR3 DNA follows: TGTGCCAGCAGCTTAGACAGACCGGAGGCCTACGAGCAGTACTTC. This codes for CASSLDRPEAYEQYF.

The chain links TRBV9 to TRBJ2-3; D might be TRBD1 or TRBD2, each matching 5 bases. The germline V gene has CDR1 SGDLS and CDR2 YYNGEE. V was cut by 2 bases and J by 0 bases, with 7 bases left in between. The CDR3 runs to 14 residues. CDR3 bases: TGTGCCAGCAGCGTGTGGGGGAGCACAGATACGCAGTATTTT. This codes for CASSVWGSTDTQYF.

This chain connects TRBV9 to TRBJ1-1; maybe TRBD1 (5 bases). Germline V gene sequence: CDR1 SGDLS, CDR2 YYNGEE. Trimming stripped 4 bases from V and 6 bases from J, with 25 bases between. CDR3 size: 17 residues. CDR3 bases: TGTGCCAGCAGCCGTTGGGGGGGTGTGGTTTCTCCCTCTGAAGCTTTCTTT. This sequence encodes CASSRWGGVVSPSEAFF.

DNA of the CDR3: TGTGCCACCAGCAGCCCAAAAGGGGAGACCCAGTACTTC. It yields the protein CATSSPKGETQYF. This rearrangement joins TRBV15 to TRBJ2-5; the D is unclear. This CDR3 spans 13 amino acids. Per germline, CDR1 LNHNV and CDR2 YYDKDF (reference sequence). V was trimmed by 3 bases and J by 5 bases, leaving 10 bases between them. The full variable domain, rest sourced from reference TRBV15 and TRBJ2-5, is DAMVIQNPRYQVTQFGKPVTLSCSQTLNHNVMYWYQQKSSQAPKLLFHYYDKDFNNEADTPDNFQSRRPNTSFCFLDIRSPGLGDTAMYLCATSSPKGETQYFGPGTRLLVL.

The chain joins TRBV7-9 to TRBJ2-2; D not certain. CDR1 SEHNR and CDR2 FQNEAQ come from the germline V gene (reference sequence). V was cut by 8 bases and J by 0 bases, with 16 bases left in between. This CDR3 is 16 amino acids long. The CDR3 nucleotides read TGTGCCAGCTTAGGTGAGAGGATTGCGAACACCGGGGAGCTGTTTTTT. As protein: CASLGERIANTGELFF.

The V call is TRBV9, the J call TRBJ2-5, with TRBD1 matching 8 bases. Germline V CDR1 and CDR2: SGDLS, YYNGEE. The CDR3 runs 14 residues. The V and J ends lost 3 bases and 5 bases, in that order; junction bases with no gene match: 6. CDR3 nucleotide sequence: TGTGCCAGCAGCGAGGGACAGGCCCCCGAGACCCAGTACTTC. It codes for CASSEGQAPETQYF. The entire variable domain, with the rest obtained from reference TRBV9 and TRBJ2-5, is as follows: DSGVTQTPKHLITATGQRVTLRCSPRSGDLSVYWYQQSLDQGLQFLIQYYNGEERAKGNILERFSAQQFPDLHSELNLSSLELGDSALYFCASSEGQAPETQYFGPGTRLLVL.

This rearrangement joins TRBV19 to TRBJ2-1, with D unresolved. V was clipped by 5 bases and J by 9 bases, with 8 bases between them. The CDR3 has 11 amino acids. CDR1 is LNHDA and CDR2 is SQIVND in the germline V gene (reference sequence). CDR3 residues: CASSLRREQFF. CDR3 coding DNA: TGTGCCAGTAGTCTCCGGCGTGAGCAGTTCTTC.

The V call is TRBV28, the J call TRBJ2-7; D gene unclear. The CDR3 covers 18 residues. The germline V gene has CDR1 MDHEN and CDR2 SYDVKM. V was cut by 2 bases and J by 4 bases, with 24 bases left in between. Written as DNA, the CDR3 is TGTGCCAGCAGTTTAGGTTTTCAGAGGCGTTTAGGTGTATACGAGCAGTACTTC. This translates into CASSLGFQRRLGVYEQYF.

The chain has TRBV7-9 and TRBJ2-1, with no clear D. CDR3 length equals 12 residues. V was cut by 7 bases and J by 4 bases, with 8 bases left in between. Germline V gene lookup returns CDR1 SEHNR and CDR2 FQNEAQ (reference sequence). This CDR3 is CASIRAYNEQFF. CDR3 sequence (DNA): TGTGCCAGCATACGGGCATACAATGAGCAGTTCTTC.

This clone was recorded only once. The chain employs TRBV28 and TRBJ2-3; 7 bases are shared with TRBD2. CDR3 size: 16 residues. Looked up from germline, CDR1 is MDHEN and CDR2 is SYDVKM. V dropped 3 bases and J dropped 5; count of bases not matched to a gene: 11. The CDR3 DNA sequence: TGTGCCAGCAGTTTTCATTGGGCGGGAGTAGGAGATACGCAGTATTTT. Its protein product is CASSFHWAGVGDTQYF.

This chain connects TRBV7-2 to TRBJ1-1, with D possibly TRBD1 on 5 matching bases. CDR1 and CDR2 from the germline V gene are SGHTA and FQGNSA. CDR3 size: 14 residues. V gave up 1 base and J gave up 7 bases, with 13 bases separating them. CDR3 residues: CASSLGRQWSEAFF. DNA for the CDR3: TGTGCCAGCAGCTTAGGTAGACAGTGGAGTGAAGCTTTCTTT. The variable domain in full, completed from reference TRBV7-2 and TRBJ1-1, reads GAGVSQSPSNKVTEKGKDVELRCDPISGHTALYWYRQSLGQGLEFLIYFQGNSAPDKSGLPSDRFSAERTGGSVSTLTIQRTQQEDSAVYLCASSLGRQWSEAFFGQGTRLTVV.

The genes are TRBV11-1 and TRBJ1-1; unclear D gene. The CDR3 extends over 14 amino acids. Trimming stripped 5 bases from V and 6 bases from J, with 16 bases between. Germline V gene sequence: CDR1 SGHAT, CDR2 FQDESV (reference sequence). CDR3 bases: TGTGCCAGCAGCCCTGGGAGGGTTGCCGCTGAAGCTTTCTTT. It is translated as CASSPGRVAAEAFF.

This clone was seen only a few times. The chain carries TRBV7-9 and TRBJ1-4; the D is unclear. The germline V and J ends were trimmed by 4 bases and 4 bases, with 10 bases remaining between them. From germline, CDR1 is SEHNR and CDR2 FQNEAQ (reference sequence). The CDR3 spans 14 residues. CDR3 protein: CASSSRTNNEKLFF. In DNA, the CDR3 is TGTGCCAGCAGCTCCCGGACGAATAATGAAAAACTGTTTTTT.

There are a few counts of this clone. V and J are TRBV19 and TRBJ1-5, with D uncertain. V was clipped by 6 bases and J by 0 bases, with 9 bases between them. The CDR3 runs 14 residues. Germline CDR1 reads LNHDA; CDR2 reads SQIVND (reference sequence). CDR3 region: CASRYSPSNQPQHF. CDR3 in DNA: TGTGCCAGTAGATACAGCCCTAGCAATCAGCCCCAGCATTTT.

The rearrangement links TRBV9 to TRBJ2-3, with TRBD2 identical over 13 bases. CDR1 SGDLS and CDR2 YYNGEE come from the germline V gene. With 4 bases clipped from V and 6 bases from J, the junction kept 11 bases outside the gene matches. The CDR3 has 17 amino acids. Here the CDR3 reads CASSIKTSGRNGDTQYF. CDR3 sequence (DNA): TGTGCCAGCAGCATCAAGACTAGCGGGAGGAACGGGGATACGCAGTATTTT.

V and J are TRBV30 and TRBJ1-2, with D maybe TRBD1 (6 bases). Germline CDR1 GTSNPN, CDR2 SVGIG (reference sequence). The CDR3 is 13 amino acids. Trimming took 1 base from V and 4 from J, leaving 10 bases between them. CDR3 nucleotide sequence: TGTGCCTGGAGTGAACGGACAGTCTATGGCTACACCTTC. Translation: CAWSERTVYGYTF. Supplemented by reference TRBV30 and TRBJ1-2, the full variable domain reads SQTIHQWPATLVQPVGSPLSLECTVEGTSNPNLYWYRQAAGRGLQLLFYSVGIGQISSEVPQNLSASRPQDRQFILSSKKLLLSDSGFYLCAWSERTVYGYTFGSGTRLTVV.

DNA for the CDR3: TGTGCCAGCAGCAAAGTTGGAGGGACCTACGAGCAGTACTTC. Amino acid sequence: CASSKVGGTYEQYF. The chain carries TRBV21-1 and TRBJ2-7; the table's D call, TRBD2, has no DNA check behind it. TRBV21-1 is a recognized pseudogene. This CDR3 is 14 amino acids long.

V is TRBV7-2 and J is TRBJ2-3; D uncertain. Germline CDR1 is SGHTA and CDR2 is FQGNSA. The CDR3 loop spans 12 amino acids. V was pared by 5 bases and J by 6 bases, with 9 bases between. The CDR3 spells CASSPHRDTQYF. The CDR3 nucleotides read TGTGCCAGCAGCCCCCACCGGGATACGCAGTATTTT.

This clone showed up just a few times. The chain carries TRBV21-1 and TRBJ2-7; the table's D call TRBD2 went unverified against the DNA. TRBV21-1 is described as a pseudogene. The CDR3 sequence is 11 residues long. The DNA of the CDR3 is TGTGCCAGCAGCCTTCGGACTAGTGCGTACTTC. It specifies CASSLRTSAYF.

CDR3 in amino acids: CASSQGQNTEAFF. In DNA, the CDR3 is TGTGCCAGCAGCCAAGGACAAAACACTGAAGCTTTCTTT. The chain has TRBV7-3 and TRBJ1-1; the D gene is possibly TRBD1 (5 bases). The germline V gene encodes CDR1 SGHTA and CDR2 FQGTGA. This CDR3 comprises 13 residues. V dropped 5 bases and J dropped 2 bases, with 9 bases sitting between them.

This rearrangement joins TRBV5-1 to TRBJ1-3; possible D gene TRBD1, 6 bases. Germline lookup yields CDR1 SGHRS and CDR2 YFSETQ. The ends were cut back, 5 bases at V and 2 bases at J, with 14 bases in the middle. The CDR3 has 15 amino acids. The CDR3 spells CASRKGVEAGNTIYF. In nucleotides, the CDR3 is TGCGCCAGCAGAAAGGGGGTAGAAGCTGGAAACACCATATATTTT. Full variable domain (missing parts from reference TRBV5-1 and TRBJ1-3): KAGVTQTPRYLIKTRGQQVTLSCSPISGHRSVSWYQQTPGQGLQFLFEYFSETQRNKGNFPGRFSGRQFSNSRSEMNVSTLELGDSALYLCASRKGVEAGNTIYFGEGSWLTVV.

The chain uses TRBV7-8 and TRBJ2-2, with D possibly matching TRBD1 (5 bases). V shed 6 bases and J shed 3 bases, with 23 bases lying between them. The CDR3 consists of 18 residues. CDR1 and CDR2 (germline): SGHVS, FQNEAQ. For the CDR3, the DNA is TGTGCCAGCAGTCCCCCCCTTCGGACCCGACAGTACACCGGGGAGCTGTTTTTT. Encoded protein: CASSPPLRTRQYTGELFF. The variable domain in full, with the rest retrieved from reference TRBV7-8 and TRBJ2-2, is GAGVSQSPRYKVAKRGQDVALRCDPISGHVSLFWYQQALGQGPEFLTYFQNEAQLDKSGLPSDRFFAERPEGSVSTLKIQRTQQEDSAVYLCASSPPLRTRQYTGELFFGEGSRLTVL.

This sequence joins TRBV9 and TRBJ2-5; D is unclear. The V gene lost 0 bases and the J gene lost 4 bases, with 10 bases spanning the gap. This CDR3 spans 14 amino acids. Germline V gene sequence: CDR1 SGDLS, CDR2 YYNGEE. Written as DNA, the CDR3 is TGTGCCAGCAGCGTAGCCCCCACTGGAGAGACCCAGTACTTC. It yields the protein CASSVAPTGETQYF.